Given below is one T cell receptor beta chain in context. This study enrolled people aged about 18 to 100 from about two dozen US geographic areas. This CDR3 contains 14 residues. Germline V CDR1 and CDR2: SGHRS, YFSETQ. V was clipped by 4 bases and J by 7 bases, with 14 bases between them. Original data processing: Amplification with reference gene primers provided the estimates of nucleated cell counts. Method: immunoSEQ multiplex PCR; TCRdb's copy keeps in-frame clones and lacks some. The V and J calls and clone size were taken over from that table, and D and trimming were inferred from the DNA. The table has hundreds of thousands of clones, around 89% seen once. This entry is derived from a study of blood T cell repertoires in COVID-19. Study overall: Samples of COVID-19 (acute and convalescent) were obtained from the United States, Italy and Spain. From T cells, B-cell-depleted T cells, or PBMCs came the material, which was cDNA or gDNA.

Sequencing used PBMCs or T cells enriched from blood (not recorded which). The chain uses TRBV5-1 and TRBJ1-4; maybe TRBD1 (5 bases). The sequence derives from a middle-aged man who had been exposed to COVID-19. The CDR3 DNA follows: TGCGCCAGCAGCCAGGTTGGGGGGGTTGAAAAACTGTTTTTT. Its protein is CASSQVGGVEKLFF.